This is a list of T cell receptor beta chains from one sample in a study of human T cells and chemical hapten exposure. Via MiXCR, TCRdb re-called the RACE reads, giving one row per CDR3 protein. The table has about 82,000 distinct CDR3 sequences, over 10% seen once; the top ten hold 5.7%. The specimen comprised whole blood, sampled in connection with sensitization to the hapten diphenylcyclopropenone (DPC). Every receptor here comes from a woman aged 50 to 60 with alopecia areata. Some clones in this sample may be carry-over from other donors' samples. The CDR3 runs from the conserved cysteine through the conserved F or W. A D gene is named only where the DNA matches it firmly. A clone size is listed for some rows: how often the clone was seen (once, few, many), or a class if it is expanded.

-	TRBV20-1	TRBJ2-3	-	CSATAEMGTDTQYF	TGCAGTGCGACAGCGGAGATGGGCACAGATACGCAGTATTTT
-	TRBV7-2	TRBJ2-3	many	CASSGEAASTDTQYF	TGTGCCAGCAGCGGGGAGGCCGCAAGCACAGATACGCAGTATTTT
TRBD2	TRBV5-1	TRBJ2-3	few	CASSMATSGSLADTQYF	TGCGCCAGCAGCATGGCCACTAGCGGGAGTCTCGCAGATACGCAGTATTTT
-	TRBV14	TRBJ1-3	many	CASSVQGTGPGNTIYF	TGTGCCAGCAGCGTACAAGGAACAGGGCCTGGAAACACCATATATTTT
-	TRBV6-1	TRBJ2-6	-	CASQHLSGANVLTF	TGTGCCAGCCAACACCTCTCTGGGGCCAACGTCCTGACTTTC
-	TRBV29-1	TRBJ1-3	few	CSVEGSGNTIYF	TGCAGCGTTGAGGGCTCTGGAAACACCATATATTTT
TRBD1	TRBV29-1	TRBJ1-5	many	CSVGPGQTNQPQHF	TGCAGCGTTGGTCCGGGACAGACTAATCAGCCCCAGCATTTT
TRBD2	TRBV9	TRBJ2-5	few	CASSRTSGSRETQYF	TGTGCCAGCAGCAGGACTAGCGGGAGCCGTGAGACCCAGTACTTC
-	TRBV5-1	TRBJ1-1	few	CASSLGDLVYTEAFF	TGCGCCAGCAGCTTGGGGGACTTAGTGTACACTGAAGCTTTCTTT
TRBD2	TRBV24-1	TRBJ2-2	many	CATSDFPGLAGWNTGELFF	TGTGCCACCAGTGATTTCCCGGGACTAGCGGGATGGAACACCGGGGAGCTGTTTTTT
TRBD2	TRBV20-1	TRBJ2-1	-	CSARDLSGNHNEQFF	TGCAGTGCTAGAGACCTAAGCGGGAACCACAATGAGCAGTTCTTC
-	TRBV28	TRBJ2-3	-	CASSPDGPGPPGTDTQYF	TGTGCCAGCAGCCCGGACGGGCCCGGACCCCCGGGCACCGATACGCAGTATTTT
-	TRBV20-1	TRBJ2-7	few	CSVSGGTSIYEQYF	TGCAGCGTTAGCGGTGGGACATCAATCTACGAGCAGTACTTC
-	TRBV3-1	TRBJ1-5	-	CASSQDATVRPQHF	TGTGCCAGCAGCCAAGATGCAACGGTCCGGCCCCAGCATTTT
-	TRBV5-4	TRBJ2-6	few	CASSLAGALSGANVLTF	TGTGCCAGCAGCTTGGCCGGGGCCCTCTCTGGGGCCAACGTCCTGACTTTC
-	TRBV29-1	TRBJ2-3	many	CSVEDLRADTQYF	TGCAGCGTTGAAGATCTAAGAGCAGATACGCAGTATTTT
TRBD2	TRBV7-2	TRBJ2-1	-	CASSLRREGDNEQFF	TGTGCCAGCAGCTTACGGCGGGAGGGGGACAATGAGCAGTTCTTC
-	TRBV9	TRBJ1-1	-	CASSEQVWTEAFF	TGTGCCAGCAGTGAACAGGTGTGGACTGAAGCTTTCTTT
-	TRBV15	TRBJ2-3	-	CATSRGRSDTQYF	TGTGCCACCAGCAGAGGGAGATCAGATACGCAGTATTTT
-	TRBV7-6	TRBJ2-7	-	CASSNRYEQYF	TGTGCCAGCAGCAACCGCTACGAGCAGTACTTC
-	TRBV6-1	TRBJ1-3	many	CASSSDRPRRNTIYF	TGTGCCAGCAGTTCCGACCGCCCGAGGCGAAACACCATATATTTT
-	TRBV18	TRBJ2-7	-	CASSPPTNSYEQYF	TGTGCCAGCTCACCACCGACAAACTCCTACGAGCAGTACTTC
-	TRBV11-1	TRBJ2-1	few	CASSLFDTGTYNEQFF	TGTGCCAGCAGCTTATTCGACACTGGGACTTACAATGAGCAGTTCTTC
TRBD2	TRBV29-1	TRBJ2-5	few	CSGQAGGEETQYF	TGCAGCGGCCAAGCGGGAGGAGAAGAGACCCAGTACTTC
-	TRBV29-1	TRBJ2-1	few	CSVEPSVYNEQFF	TGCAGCGTTGAGCCTAGCGTTTACAATGAGCAGTTCTTC
-	TRBV2	TRBJ2-5	-	CASRGSGLSETQYF	TGTGCCAGCAGGGGGAGCGGGCTTTCAGAGACCCAGTACTTC
TRBD2	TRBV11-2	TRBJ2-1	-	CASRSLALREEQFF	TGTGCCAGCAGGTCCCTAGCTCTGCGGGAGGAGCAGTTCTTC
-	TRBV12-3/TRBV12-4	TRBJ2-7	few	CASSLRLVSSYEQYF	TGTGCCAGCAGTTTAAGACTAGTTAGCTCCTACGAGCAGTACTTC
TRBD1	TRBV5-1	TRBJ2-7	-	CASSLAGQRIDEQYF	TGCGCCAGCAGCTTGGCGGGACAGCGTATCGACGAGCAGTACTTC
TRBD2	TRBV15	TRBJ2-3	few	CATSRAGLATDTQYF	TGTGCCACCAGCAGAGCGGGACTAGCCACAGATACGCAGTATTTT
-	TRBV12-3/TRBV12-4	TRBJ2-1	many	CASRPSESSYNEQFF	TGTGCCAGCAGACCCTCTGAAAGCTCCTACAATGAGCAGTTCTTC
-	TRBV5-1	TRBJ2-1	-	CASSLELAGRGNEQFF	TGCGCCAGCAGCTTGGAATTAGCTGGTAGGGGCAATGAGCAGTTCTTC
-	TRBV19	TRBJ2-7	many	CASSSGQGGGYEQYF	TGTGCCAGTAGTTCTGGCCAGGGGGGGGGCTACGAGCAGTACTTC
-	TRBV2	TRBJ1-5	many	CASSQGDQPQHF	TGTGCCAGCAGCCAGGGTGATCAGCCCCAGCATTTT
-	TRBV7-9	TRBJ2-4	many	CASSQPLELAKNIQYF	TGTGCCAGCAGCCAACCTCTCGAACTAGCCAAAAACATTCAGTACTTC
TRBD1	TRBV12-3/TRBV12-4	TRBJ1-6	few	CASSSRGGPGSPLHF	TGTGCCAGCAGTAGCAGGGGGGGGCCAGGCTCACCCCTCCACTTT
-	TRBV15	TRBJ1-2	-	CATSRDRVGYGYTF	TGTGCCACCAGCAGAGATCGGGTGGGCTATGGCTACACCTTC
TRBD1	TRBV7-9	TRBJ1-6	many	CASSRRAGTGESPLHF	TGTGCCAGCAGCCGACGGGCTGGGACAGGGGAGTCACCCCTCCACTTT
-	TRBV20-1	TRBJ2-2	few	CSASRDTGELFF	TGCAGTGCTAGTCGGGACACCGGGGAGCTTTTTTTT
-	TRBV20-1	TRBJ2-5	-	CSARGASSVETQYF	TGCAGTGCTAGAGGGGCTAGCAGTGTAGAGACCCAGTACTTC
TRBD2	TRBV6-2/TRBV6-3	TRBJ2-1	few	CASRETSGGNEQFF	TGTGCCAGCAGAGAGACTAGCGGTGGAAATGAGCAGTTCTTC
-	TRBV29-1	TRBJ2-5	few	CSVEALPRETQYF	TGCAGCGTTGAGGCCCTTCCCCGGGAGACCCAGTACTTC
-	TRBV7-6	TRBJ1-5	-	CASSLYQGLGNQPQHF	TGTGCCAGCAGCTTATATCAGGGTTTGGGCAATCAGCCCCAGCATTTT
-	TRBV3-1	TRBJ2-5	few	CASSHIQETQYF	TGTGCCAGCAGCCACATCCAAGAGACCCAGTACTTC
-	TRBV7-6	TRBJ2-5	few	CASSPMQRAGQETQYF	TGTGCCAGCAGCCCAATGCAGAGGGCAGGACAGGAGACCCAGTACTTC
TRBD1	TRBV19	TRBJ2-3	-	CASSYLRDRGSDTQYF	TGTGCCAGTTCTTATCTCCGGGACAGGGGGTCAGATACGCAGTATTTT